Presented here are 17 T cell receptor beta chains from one specimen sequenced in a study of Graves' ophthalmopathy and Graves' hyperthyroidism. The study amplified TCR beta CDR3 regions using RNA transcripts. Second-round multiplex PCR came after first-round RT-PCR with HTBI primers. Using its own MiXCR run on the multiplex PCR reads, TCRdb lists one record per CDR3 protein. The sample includes about 740,000 distinct CDR3 sequences, approximately 40% seen only once; the top ten take 44%. The sample was peripheral blood. The receptors derive from an adult man with Graves' ophthalmopathy.

The chain links TRBV5-6 to TRBJ2-7; D is unclear. Trimming cost V 4 bases and J 1 base, with 15 bases left between them. The CDR3 spans 15 residues. Germline values: CDR1 SGHDT, CDR2 YYEEEE. The chain's CDR3 is CASSRGSDPSYEQYF. CDR3 coding DNA: TGTGCCAGCAGCCGCGGTTCGGACCCTTCCTACGAGCAGTACTTC.

This clonotype was seen at least ten times. The chain recombines TRBV7-3 with TRBJ1-6; D possibly corresponds to TRBD1 (5 bases). Germline V CDR1 and CDR2: SGHTA, FQGTGA. V shed 7 bases and J shed 10 bases, with 23 bases lying between them. The length of the CDR3 is 16 residues. The chain's CDR3 is CASTSSLEGVRSPLHF. The CDR3 bases are TGTGCCAGCACCTCATCCCTGGAAGGGGTGAGATCACCCCTCCACTTT. Variable domain in full (rest from reference TRBV7-3 and TRBJ1-6): GAGVSQTPSNKVTEKGKYVELRCDPISGHTALYWYRQSLGQGPEFLIYFQGTGAADDSGLPNDRFFAVRPEGSVSTLKIQRTERGDSAVYLCASTSSLEGVRSPLHFGNGTRLTVT.

Comments on this clonotype: A much larger clone differs from this one at a single base, so this may be a read error. The V and J genes are TRBV9 and TRBJ1-6, with a possible D match to TRBD1 (6 bases). The CDR3 is made up of 16 amino acids. Germline V gives CDR1 SGDLS, CDR2 YYNGEE. The CDR3 reads CASSQQGRSYSSPLHF. CDR3 sequence (DNA): TGTGCCAGCAGCCAACAGGGACGGTCCTATAGTTCACCCCTCCACTTT.

This clonotype has just a few counts. This chain uses TRBV7-9 with TRBJ2-5; 7 nucleotides match TRBD2. Germline-derived CDR1 and CDR2 are SEHNR and FQNEAQ (reference sequence). V lost 5 bases and J lost 4; bases outside the gene matches: 10. CDR3 size: 15 residues. The CDR3, as DNA: TGTGCCAGCAGCACCGGGGGGAGTCCCCGAGAGACCCAGTACTTC. Its translation: CASSTGGSPRETQYF.

This clonotype came up many times. J is TRBJ2-7 and V is TRBV15; D may correspond to TRBD1 or TRBD2 (5 bases each). Between the trimmed V and J ends, which lost 5 bases and 0 bases, there was a span of 11 bases. This CDR3 has 14 amino acids. CDR1 and CDR2 from the germline V gene are LNHNV and YYDKDF (reference sequence). This chain's CDR3 is CATSPRGDSYEQYF. CDR3 coding DNA: TGTGCCACCAGCCCAAGAGGGGACTCCTACGAGCAGTACTTC. The whole variable domain, remainder taken from reference TRBV15 and TRBJ2-7, is DAMVIQNPRYQVTQFGKPVTLSCSQTLNHNVMYWYQQKSSQAPKLLFHYYDKDFNNEADTPDNFQSRRPNTSFCFLDIRSPGLGDTAMYLCATSPRGDSYEQYFGPGTRLTVT.

In regard to this clonotype: One base away lies a much larger clone, so this may be a sequencing read error. The J gene is TRBJ2-6, the V gene TRBV9, with 10 positions matching TRBD2. Per the germline V gene, CDR1 is SGDLS and CDR2 is YYNGEE. This CDR3 spans 18 amino acids. Unmatched junction bases numbered 9, after V lost 4 bases and J lost 2 bases. CDR3: CASSTRLAGSPGANVLTF. The CDR3 DNA follows: TGTGCCAGCAGCACACGACTAGCGGGCAGCCCTGGGGCCAACGTCCTGACTTTC.

This clonotype was detected a few times. J is TRBJ1-1 and V is TRBV7-6; D might be TRBD1 (5 bases). The CDR3 is 16 residues long. V lost 3 bases, J lost 4 bases, and 18 bases lay in between. Per the germline V gene, CDR1 is SGHVS and CDR2 is FNYEAQ. CDR3 bases: TGTGCCAGCAGCTTGACCCGCCAGGGTAGGAGCACTGAAGCTTTCTTT. This codes for CASSLTRQGRSTEAFF. Full variable domain (outside the CDR3, taken from reference TRBV7-6 and TRBJ1-1): GAGVSQSPRYKVTKRGQDVALRCDPISGHVSLYWYRQALGQGPEFLTYFNYEAQQDKSGLPNDRFSAERPEGSISTLTIQRTEQRDSAMYRCASSLTRQGRSTEAFFGQGTRLTVV.

This clonotype appeared many times. This chain links TRBV15 with TRBJ1-3, with 12 bases that match TRBD1. Germline V gene lookup returns CDR1 LNHNV and CDR2 YYDKDF (reference sequence). The V and J ends lost 5 bases and 3 bases, in that order; junction bases with no gene match: 5. The CDR3 sequence is 16 residues long. The CDR3 loop is CATSGRDRGLGNTIYF. CDR3 nucleotides: TGTGCCACCAGCGGCCGGGACAGGGGGCTTGGAAACACCATATATTTT.

The chain joins TRBV6-1 to TRBJ1-2; TRBD1 agrees at 7 bases. The V gene's germline CDR1 is MNHNS and CDR2 SASEGT. Trimming removed 5 bases from V and 4 bases from J; junction bases left unmatched: 10. The CDR3 covers 15 residues. The CDR3 reads CASSYPPRGSYGYTF. The CDR3 bases are TGTGCCAGCAGTTACCCCCCCAGGGGGTCCTATGGCTACACCTTC.

This clonotype was counted many times. The CDR3 nucleotides read TGTGCCAGCGGCGACAGACATAGCAATCAGCCCCAGCATTTT. Its translation: CASGDRHSNQPQHF. This sequence joins TRBV7-2 and TRBJ1-5; possible D gene TRBD1, 5 bases. This CDR3 region has 14 residues. Per germline, CDR1 SGHTA and CDR2 FQGNSA. Trimming removed 8 bases at V and 0 bases at J, with 11 bases between.

The chain uses TRBV7-9 and TRBJ2-7; D may be TRBD2 (6 bases). Trimming stripped 2 bases from V and 4 bases from J, with 15 bases between. The CDR3 extends over 15 amino acids. The germline V gene encodes CDR1 SEHNR and CDR2 FQNEAQ (reference sequence). CDR3 amino acids: CASSLQAGLSYEQYF. The CDR3 nucleotides read TGTGCCAGCAGCTTACAAGCGGGCCTATCGTACGAGCAGTACTTC.

The chain employs TRBV7-6 and TRBJ1-4; TRBD1 agrees at 8 bases. V gave up 6 bases and J gave up 5 bases; unmatched junction bases: 8. CDR1 is SGHVS, CDR2 FNYEAQ, per germline. This CDR3 has 15 amino acids. CDR3 nucleotides: TGTGCCAGCAGTTACAGGGGGGGGTGGAATGAAAAACTGTTTTTT. It translates to CASSYRGGWNEKLFF.

Points on this clonotype: The junction does not match germline at one end; this may be a read error. This rearrangement joins TRBV7-9 to TRBJ2-6; 8 nucleotides align to TRBD2. The CDR3 is 16 residues long. Germline CDR1 reads SEHNR; CDR2 reads FQNEAQ (reference sequence). The CDR3 region is CASSLAGGTGANVLAF. The CDR3 nucleotides read TGTGCCAGCAGTTTGGCGGGGGGCACTGGGGCCAACGTCCTGGCTTTC.

This clonotype was recorded at least ten times. The gene calls are TRBV7-9 and TRBJ2-2, with 8 bases aligning to TRBD1. The CDR3 loop spans 15 amino acids. Trimming at V came to 5 bases and at J to 5 bases, leaving 7 bases not matched to a gene. Germline V gene data show CDR1 as SEHNR and CDR2 as FQNEAQ (reference sequence). CDR3 in amino acids: CASSPPGQETGELFF. Written as DNA, the CDR3 is TGTGCCAGCAGCCCGCCGGGACAGGAAACCGGGGAGCTGTTTTTT.

This clonotype appeared many times. This chain connects TRBV7-9 to TRBJ2-7; weak D call: TRBD2 (5 bases). Germline CDR1 reads SEHNR; CDR2 reads FQNEAQ (reference sequence). Between the trimmed V and J ends, which lost 5 bases and 7 bases, there was a span of 9 bases. This CDR3 is built from 11 residues. CDR3 amino acids: CASSLPGEQYF. The CDR3 DNA follows: TGTGCCAGCAGCCTCCCGGGAGAGCAGTACTTC.

There are many counts of this clonotype. V gene TRBV7-9 combines with J gene TRBJ1-4; D is undetermined. This CDR3 spans 15 amino acids. Trimming took off 5 bases at V and 7 bases at J, with 17 bases between the two ends. Germline CDR1 and CDR2: SEHNR and FQNEAQ (reference sequence). The CDR3 coding sequence is TGTGCCAGCAGCATCCCGGGCCCCTCGGGTGAAAAACTGTTTTTT. Protein product: CASSIPGPSGEKLFF.

The rearrangement links TRBV2 to TRBJ1-1; a weak D match, TRBD1 (5 bases). Trimming stripped 3 bases from V and 7 bases from J, with 12 bases between. The CDR3 runs 13 residues. From germline, CDR1 is SNHLY and CDR2 FYNNEI. CDR3: CASSERGAVEAFF. Written as DNA, the CDR3 is TGTGCCAGCAGTGAGCGCGGGGCGGTTGAAGCTTTCTTT.